One sample yielded the 6 T cell receptor beta chains listed below, sequenced in a study of T-cell memory formation after mild COVID-19. TCRdb passed the 5' RACE reads through MiXCR, listing each CDR3 protein once. The sample shows 55,000 to 75,000 distinct CDR3 sequences, around a quarter of them seen only once. The sequenced sample consisted of PBMCs or a T cell subset sorted from them (not recorded which). Source of these receptors: a man younger than 35 who had mild COVID-19 (a few samples of this study predate the infection). Cell type and time point are not known.

This clonotype was seen at least ten times. This sequence joins TRBV14 and TRBJ2-1; D unclear. Looked up from germline, CDR1 is SGHDN and CDR2 is FVKESK. This CDR3 spans 15 amino acids. The germline V and J ends were trimmed by 1 base and 8 bases, with 15 bases remaining between them. CDR3 DNA sequence: TGTGCCAGCAGCCAAGGGGCCGTGGATTGGGATGAGCAGTTCTTC. Amino acids: CASSQGAVDWDEQFF.

This rearrangement joins TRBV6-6 to TRBJ2-1; no reliable D call. This CDR3 comprises 11 residues. Looked up from germline, CDR1 is MNHNY and CDR2 is SVGAGI (reference sequence). The CDR3 DNA reads as TGTGTCGCGGCTTCCTACAATGAGCAGTTCTTC. This translates into CVAASYNEQFF.

V usage is TRBV6-5 and J usage is TRBJ2-1; 11 bases align to TRBD2. Unmatched junction bases numbered 9, after V lost 4 bases and J lost 7 bases. The germline gives CDR1 MNHEY, CDR2 SVGAGI. The CDR3 sequence is 16 residues long. The CDR3 reads CASSLVAGGAKNEQFF. The CDR3, as DNA: TGTGCCAGCAGTTTAGTAGCGGGGGGGGCGAAGAATGAGCAGTTCTTC.

This clonotype was seen only a few times. CDR3 nucleotide sequence: TGCAGCGCGCCAACAGGGTTGGTTTGGAATGAGCAGTTCTTC. It yields the protein CSAPTGLVWNEQFF. The V call is TRBV29-1, the J call TRBJ2-1, with D possibly being TRBD1 (6 bases). The V and J ends lost 7 bases and 7 bases respectively, with 20 bases between them. CDR3 length equals 14 residues. Per germline, CDR1 SQVTM and CDR2 ANQGSEA.

The rearrangement joins TRBV7-8 to TRBJ1-1; the D is unclear. Germline V lookup: CDR1 SGHVS, CDR2 FQNEAQ. Trimming stripped 2 bases from V and 1 base from J, with 11 bases between. The CDR3 is 15 amino acids. DNA for the CDR3: TGTGCCAGCAGCTTATTTGAAGGAGCGAACACTGAAGCTTTCTTT. It translates to CASSLFEGANTEAFF.

The genes are TRBV4-1 and TRBJ2-7; D not certain. The CDR3 extends over 14 amino acids. Germline lookup yields CDR1 MGHRA and CDR2 YSYEKL. Trimming left V 4 bases short and J 1 base short, with 11 bases between. CDR3: CASSLAVASYEQYF. CDR3 coding DNA: TGCGCCAGCAGCCTTGCGGTCGCGTCCTACGAGCAGTACTTC.